A selection of T cell receptor beta chains follows, all from one sample in a study of T-cell memory formation after mild COVID-19. From the 5' RACE reads, TCRdb called clonotypes with MiXCR, one entry per CDR3 protein. Counted here are approximately 270,000 distinct CDR3 sequences, about 17% occurring once; the ten biggest clones make up more than 20%. Sequencing input: PBMCs or a T cell subset sorted from them (not recorded which). These receptors originate from a man aged 18 to 29 who had mild COVID-19 (a few samples of this study predate the infection). Cell type and time point are not known. Both conserved end residues are part of each CDR3. The D gene is left open where the match is weak. For some rows the clone size is stated as once, few or many, or as a class when expanded; others skip it.

V	D	J	size	CDR3	DNA
TRBV7-9	-	TRBJ1-5	-	CASSSPRGVLSNQPQHF	TGTGCCAGCAGCTCTCCGAGAGGCGTCCTTAGCAATCAGCCCCAGCATTTT
TRBV7-2	-	TRBJ2-7	many	CASSRPGLGSYEQYF	TGTGCCAGCAGCCGGCCGGGACTTGGCTCCTACGAGCAGTACTTC
TRBV20-1	-	TRBJ1-2	many	CSARAGNYGYTF	TGCAGTGCTAGGGCAGGGAACTATGGCTACACCTTC
TRBV29-1	-	TRBJ1-5	-	CSAAREGSNQPQHF	TGCAGCGCGGCCAGGGAGGGGAGCAATCAGCCCCAGCATTTT
TRBV7-3	TRBD1	TRBJ2-1	-	CASSPGTGNEQFF	TGTGCCAGCAGCCCTGGGACAGGCAATGAGCAGTTCTTC
TRBV7-9	-	TRBJ2-3	-	CASSSAPSTTDTQYF	TGTGCCAGCAGCTCAGCCCCCTCAACCACAGATACGCAGTATTTT
TRBV6-5	TRBD2	TRBJ2-7	-	CASTTSGGYEQYF	TGTGCCAGCACGACTAGCGGGGGGTACGAGCAGTACTTC
TRBV6-5	TRBD2	TRBJ2-3	-	CASSAGTTITDTQYF	TGTGCCAGCAGTGCGGGGACTACCATCACAGATACGCAGTATTTT
TRBV27	TRBD1	TRBJ2-2	-	CASSPRRSGGTGELFF	TGTGCCAGCAGTCCACGACGATCAGGGGGCACCGGGGAGCTGTTTTTT
TRBV7-2	-	TRBJ2-3	-	CASSFWSGASDTQYF	TGTGCCAGCAGCTTCTGGAGTGGAGCTTCAGATACGCAGTATTTT
TRBV7-9	-	TRBJ2-1	-	CASSLVGDWSFF	TGTGCCAGCAGCTTGGTTGGGGACTGGTCGTTCTTC
TRBV30	-	TRBJ2-7	few	CAWSSPGPEQYF	TGTGCCTGGAGTAGTCCGGGCCCCGAGCAGTACTTC
TRBV4-1	-	TRBJ1-1	few	CASSQGPQQANTEAFF	TGCGCCAGCAGCCAGGGACCTCAGCAGGCGAACACTGAAGCTTTCTTT
TRBV4-1	TRBD1	TRBJ1-1	-	CASSHPDRGRTEAFF	TGCGCCAGCAGCCACCCCGACAGGGGACGGACTGAAGCTTTCTTT
TRBV7-9	-	TRBJ2-1	-	CASSATSGPRPQFF	TGTGCCAGCAGCGCCACCTCCGGGCCCAGGCCCCAGTTCTTC
TRBV6-5	TRBD1	TRBJ1-5	-	CASRRQGIDQPQHF	TGTGCCAGCAGGCGACAGGGAATTGATCAGCCCCAGCATTTT
TRBV9	-	TRBJ2-3	-	CASSAFYTDTQYF	TGTGCCAGCAGCGCCTTCTACACAGATACGCAGTATTTT
TRBV20-1	TRBD2	TRBJ2-5	few	CSARDPFNAGGDQETQYF	TGCAGTGCTAGAGATCCCTTTAACGCGGGGGGGGACCAAGAGACCCAGTACTTC
TRBV20-1	TRBD1	TRBJ1-4	few	CSARLPGTVNEKLFF	TGCAGTGCTAGGCTCCCCGGGACAGTCAACGAAAAACTGTTTTTT
TRBV5-1	-	TRBJ2-4	few	CASSLGGEDIQYF	TGCGCCAGCAGCTTAGGAGGGGAGGACATTCAGTACTTC
TRBV7-2	-	TRBJ2-3	-	CASSRRDGLTDTQYF	TGTGCCAGCAGCCGGAGGGACGGCCTCACAGATACGCAGTATTTT
TRBV20-1	-	TRBJ2-3	-	CSAIGQPTDTQYF	TGCAGTGCTATCGGGCAGCCCACAGATACGCAGTATTTT
TRBV7-2	TRBD2	TRBJ2-1	few	CASSLSPWRGANNEQFF	TGTGCCAGCAGCTTAAGTCCGTGGCGGGGGGCAAACAATGAGCAGTTCTTC
TRBV7-6	-	TRBJ1-1	few	CASSLTARSGVYF	TGTGCCAGCAGCTTGACCGCTAGGTCTGGGGTGTACTTT
TRBV5-6	-	TRBJ1-1	few	CASRGLIIHTEAFF	TGTGCCAGCAGGGGCCTTATAATTCACACTGAAGCTTTCTTT
TRBV20-1	-	TRBJ1-6	-	CSASGAGRSSYNSPLHF	TGCAGTGCTAGCGGGGCAGGGCGTAGCTCCTATAATTCACCCCTCCACTTT
TRBV15	TRBD1	TRBJ2-7	-	CATSPGTGSYEQYF	TGTGCCACCAGCCCCGGGACAGGCTCCTACGAGCAGTACTTC
TRBV7-7	-	TRBJ2-7	few	CASSFGPPGAGEQYF	TGTGCCAGCAGCTTCGGTCCCCCAGGGGCGGGCGAGCAGTACTTC
TRBV7-3	-	TRBJ2-3	-	CASSRRGADTQYF	TGTGCCAGCAGCCGCAGGGGGGCAGATACGCAGTATTTT
TRBV2	TRBD2	TRBJ2-1	few	CASSATAGVYNEQFF	TGTGCCAGCAGTGCCACAGCGGGGGTATACAATGAGCAGTTCTTC
TRBV12-5	TRBD1	TRBJ1-2	-	CASGLWRGLGYTF	TGTGCTAGTGGTTTGTGGAGGGGGCTCGGCTACACCTTC
TRBV20-1	-	TRBJ2-7	few	CSATRSYEQYF	TGCAGTGCTACCCGAAGCTACGAGCAGTACTTC
TRBV7-8	-	TRBJ2-1	many	CASSLGLNEQFF	TGTGCCAGCAGCTTAGGGCTTAATGAGCAGTTCTTC
TRBV15	TRBD2	TRBJ2-1	-	CATGETSDNEQFF	TGTGCCACCGGGGAGACTAGCGACAATGAGCAGTTCTTC
TRBV3-1	-	TRBJ2-4	many	CASSQRDGENIQYF	TGTGCCAGCAGCCAACGGGACGGAGAAAACATTCAGTACTTC
TRBV10-3	TRBD1	TRBJ2-5	few	CAISESNRGPETQYF	TGTGCCATCAGTGAGTCCAACAGGGGACCAGAGACCCAGTACTTC
TRBV11-2	-	TRBJ1-6	few	CASSLGRQFSSPLHF	TGTGCCAGCAGCTTAGGTCGTCAGTTCTCCTCACCCCTCCACTTT
TRBV18	TRBD1	TRBJ1-5	few	CASSPPGQWNQPQHF	TGTGCCAGCTCACCACCGGGACAGTGGAATCAGCCCCAGCATTTT
TRBV7-2	-	TRBJ2-3	few	CASSLDGGRPDTQYF	TGTGCCAGCAGCTTAGATGGGGGGCGCCCAGATACGCAGTATTTT
TRBV4-1	-	TRBJ1-1	few	CASSQGRESAEAFF	TGCGCCAGCAGCCAAGGCAGGGAATCCGCTGAAGCTTTCTTT
TRBV20-1	-	TRBJ2-2	-	CSARGSAPGELFF	TGCAGTGCTAGGGGGTCAGCACCCGGGGAGCTGTTTTTT
TRBV10-1	TRBD2	TRBJ2-1	many	CASSEFPPRSGDYNEQFF	TGCGCCAGCAGTGAGTTTCCCCCAAGGAGCGGGGACTACAATGAGCAGTTCTTC
TRBV18	TRBD1	TRBJ1-2	-	CASSPEVIGTGGYTF	TGTGCCAGCTCACCGGAGGTGATAGGGACAGGAGGCTACACCTTC
TRBV20-1	-	TRBJ2-7	few	CSARAGQYYEQYF	TGCAGTGCTAGAGCCGGACAGTACTACGAGCAGTACTTC
TRBV3-1	-	TRBJ2-1	-	CASSQNRAQGEQFF	TGTGCCAGCAGCCAGAACAGGGCCCAAGGCGAGCAGTTCTTC
TRBV6-5	-	TRBJ1-1	few	CASSSSTGAEAFF	TGTGCCAGCAGTTCCTCGACGGGGGCTGAAGCTTTCTTT
TRBV5-5	-	TRBJ1-1	few	CASSLVRSEAFF	TGTGCCAGCAGCTTGGTACGGTCTGAAGCTTTCTTT